This passage covers 5 T cell receptor beta chains from one sample sequenced in a study of blood T cell repertoires in COVID-19. Clones were sequenced by immunoSEQ multiplex PCR, and TCRdb holds only the in-frame ones, with some missing. The profile shows more than 400,000 clones, 90% of them singletons. Sequenced sample: PBMCs or T cells enriched from blood (not recorded which). The receptors shown here come from a man aged 18 to 30 who had recovered from COVID-19.

The J gene is TRBJ2-5, the V gene TRBV24-1; D unclear. This CDR3 contains 14 residues. Germline values: CDR1 KGHDR, CDR2 SFDVKD. V lost 3 bases to trimming and J lost 5 bases, with 12 bases between them. CDR3: CATSDTSRRETQYF. CDR3 nucleotide sequence: TGTGCCACCAGTGATACGAGCCGGCGGGAGACCCAGTACTTC.

V gene TRBV18 combines with J gene TRBJ2-1; 7 nucleotides match TRBD1. This CDR3 is 15 amino acids long. V lost 6 bases, J lost 9 bases, and 14 bases stayed unmatched. The germline gives CDR1 KGHSH, CDR2 LQKENI. The CDR3: CASSPSGMWDSEQFF. The CDR3 DNA follows: TGTGCCAGCTCTCCGAGCGGAATGTGGGACAGTGAGCAGTTCTTC.

The chain uses TRBV4-1 and TRBJ2-4; 9 bases are shared with TRBD1. The germline CDR1 and CDR2 sequences are MGHRA and YSYEKL. V trimming: 2 bases; J trimming: 3 bases; junction bases outside the gene matches: 14. The CDR3 contains 19 residues. The CDR3 sequence is CASSQRIRQGVIGKNIQYF. CDR3 coding DNA: TGCGCCAGCAGCCAAAGAATTAGACAGGGGGTAATAGGCAAAAACATTCAGTACTTC.

J is TRBJ1-3 and V is TRBV15, with a possible D match to TRBD1 (6 bases). Trimming removed 9 bases at V and 2 bases at J, with 14 bases between. This CDR3 has 14 amino acids. From germline, CDR1 is LNHNV and CDR2 YYDKDF (reference sequence). Here the CDR3 reads CATKARGTGNTIYF. Here the CDR3 DNA reads TGTGCCACTAAGGCCAGGGGCACTGGAAACACCATATATTTT. Drawing the rest from reference TRBV15 and TRBJ1-3, the complete variable domain is DAMVIQNPRYQVTQFGKPVTLSCSQTLNHNVMYWYQQKSSQAPKLLFHYYDKDFNNEADTPDNFQSRRPNTSFCFLDIRSPGLGDTAMYLCATKARGTGNTIYFGEGSWLTVV.

The rearrangement links TRBV19 to TRBJ1-1; D not certain. Trimming pared 5 bases from V and 1 base from J, leaving 11 bases between. This CDR3 contains 14 residues. From germline, CDR1 is LNHDA and CDR2 SQIVND (reference sequence). The CDR3 DNA is TGTGCCAGTAGTTGGGAGGGATCGAACACTGAAGCTTTCTTT. As protein: CASSWEGSNTEAFF.